These 31 T cell receptor beta chains were all obtained from the same sample, sequenced in a study of T cell responses to AZD1222 COVID-19 vaccine. The table came from immunoSEQ multiplex PCR; TCRdb's copy has only in-frame clones and leaves some out. The sample has 250,000 to 300,000 clones, 94% seen once. The sample was peripheral blood, taken 28 days after the second AZD1222 dose. Receptors originate from an adult who received the AZD1222 COVID-19 vaccine.

V usage is TRBV6-6 and J usage is TRBJ1-5; possibly TRBD1 for D (5 bases). The germline V and J ends were trimmed by 7 bases and 7 bases, with 14 bases remaining between them. This CDR3 has 13 residues. CDR1 MNHNY and CDR2 SVGAGI come from the germline V gene (reference sequence). The CDR3 DNA follows: TGTGCCAGCATCCCTCAGAGGGGCCAGCCCCAGCATTTT. It translates to CASIPQRGQPQHF.

The chain combines TRBV19 with TRBJ2-7; D possibly corresponds to TRBD1 (5 bases). Germline-derived CDR1 and CDR2 are LNHDA and SQIVND (reference sequence). The CDR3 is 14 residues long. Trimming cost V 5 bases and J 6 bases, with 17 bases left between them. CDR3 sequence reads: CASSGQALQGEQYF. The CDR3, as DNA: TGTGCCAGTAGTGGTCAGGCCTTGCAGGGCGAGCAGTACTTC.

V and J are TRBV7-8 and TRBJ1-1, with D perhaps matching TRBD1 (6 bases). The CDR3 has 15 residues. Germline assignment: CDR1 SGHVS and CDR2 FQNEAQ. With 5 bases removed from V and 0 bases from J, the gap between germline ends came to 13 bases. In nucleotides, the CDR3 is TGTGCCAGCAGCCGATTAGGGGGGATGAACACTGAAGCTTTCTTT. Its protein is CASSRLGGMNTEAFF.

J is TRBJ1-4 and V is TRBV6-2 or TRBV6-3; TRBD1 might be the D (5 bases). V lost 7 bases to trimming and J lost 4 bases, with 19 bases between them. CDR3 length equals 16 residues. The germline CDR1 and CDR2 sequences are MNHEY and SVGEGT. This CDR3 reads CASNPRTDGGNEKLFF. In DNA form, the CDR3 reads TGTGCCAGCAACCCCCGGACGGACGGGGGTAATGAAAAACTGTTTTTT.

V gene TRBV5-6 combines with J gene TRBJ2-7; D is undetermined. Trimming took 3 bases from V and 6 from J, leaving 16 bases between them. The CDR3 runs 14 residues. Germline loops: CDR1 SGHDT, CDR2 YYEEEE. The CDR3 coding sequence is TGTGCCAGCAGCTCTTTGCCCGCCCCCGGCGAGCAGTACTTC. Amino acid sequence: CASSSLPAPGEQYF.

Only one count was recorded for this clone. This rearrangement joins TRBV7-9 to TRBJ2-2, with D possibly being TRBD2 (5 bases). Trimming removed 5 bases from V and 4 bases from J, with 14 bases in between. Looked up from germline, CDR1 is SEHNR and CDR2 is FQNEAQ (reference sequence). This CDR3 is built from 15 residues. The CDR3 DNA reads TGTGCCAGCAGCCCCCACAGCGGCGCCACCGGGGAGCTGTTTTTT. It yields the protein CASSPHSGATGELFF.

This clone was seen once. The genes are TRBV7-8 and TRBJ2-7; weak D call: TRBD1 (5 bases). The ends were cut back, 4 bases at V and 1 base at J, with 14 bases in the middle. The CDR3 contains 15 residues. Germline CDR1 and CDR2: SGHVS and FQNEAQ. The CDR3 DNA is TGTGCCAGCAGCTCACGTGGGGCAGGGTCCTACGAGCAGTACTTC. As protein: CASSSRGAGSYEQYF.

This clone appeared a few times. The rearrangement joins TRBV25-1 to TRBJ2-7; D unresolved. Trimming took 6 bases from V and 0 from J, leaving 9 bases between them. The CDR3 length is 13 residues. Looked up from germline, CDR1 is MGHDK and CDR2 is SYGVNS. For the CDR3, the DNA is TGTGCCAGCAGGCCCGGTGCCTCCTACGAGCAGTACTTC. Its protein is CASRPGASYEQYF.

The chain carries TRBV3-1 (or the pseudogene TRBV3-2) and TRBJ1-2; TRBD1 aligns across 7 bases. Germline V gene data show CDR1 as LGHDT and CDR2 as YNNKEL (reference sequence). The junction had 0 bases not matched to a gene; V was cut back by 1 base and J by 4 bases. This CDR3 has 13 residues. The CDR3: CASSQGDSYGYTF. The CDR3 nucleotides read TGTGCCAGCAGCCAAGGGGACAGCTATGGCTACACCTTC.

This clone occurred once. The chain couples TRBV28 to TRBJ2-1; possibly TRBD1 for D (5 bases). This CDR3 comprises 15 residues. V lost 3 bases and J lost 0, with 9 bases in between. The germline gives CDR1 MDHEN, CDR2 SYDVKM. CDR3 nucleotides: TGTGCCAGCAGTTTTAGGGGAAGCTCCTACAATGAGCAGTTCTTC. Translating it yields CASSFRGSSYNEQFF.

A single count supports this clone. The CDR3, as DNA: TGCGCCAGCAGCACCGAACCTGGAAACACCATATATTTT. This codes for CASSTEPGNTIYF. The rearrangement uses TRBV5-1 and TRBJ1-3; D is uncertain. Germline values: CDR1 SGHRS, CDR2 YFSETQ. Trimming cost V 4 bases and J 2 bases, with 7 bases left between them. CDR3 length: 13 amino acids.

The genes are TRBV7-9 and TRBJ2-7; D is perhaps TRBD2 (6 bases). The ends were cut back, 1 base at V and 1 base at J, with 11 bases in the middle. Germline V gene lookup returns CDR1 SEHNR and CDR2 FQNEAQ (reference sequence). The CDR3 length is 15 residues. The CDR3 sequence is CASSLEFGSSYEQYF. For the CDR3, the DNA is TGTGCCAGCAGCTTAGAATTCGGGAGTTCCTACGAGCAGTACTTC.

The chain uses TRBV12-3 or TRBV12-4 and TRBJ2-1; TRBD2 is a possible D gene (5 bases). The CDR3 has 13 amino acids. Deletions cut 2 bases from V and 8 bases from J, with 10 bases between. The CDR3 reads CASSLKSGHEQFF. DNA for the CDR3: TGTGCCAGCAGTTTAAAGAGCGGACATGAGCAGTTCTTC.

The rearrangement uses TRBV10-3 and TRBJ1-2; 11 nucleotides agree with TRBD1. In germline, CDR1 is ENHRY, CDR2 SYGVKD. This CDR3 is built from 14 residues. The J segment lost 6 bases and the V segment lost 7 bases, leaving 7 bases of the junction unmatched. Written as DNA, the CDR3 is TGTGCCATCACCCCCGGGGACAGGGGGAATGGCTACACCTTC. This codes for CAITPGDRGNGYTF.

The chain employs TRBV29-1 and TRBJ1-5; TRBD1 is a possible D gene (5 bases). The CDR3 length is 13 residues. V lost 5 bases, J lost 5 bases, and 13 bases lay in between. CDR1 and CDR2 (germline): SQVTM, ANQGSEA. CDR3 amino acids: CSVQMGGDQPQHF. DNA for the CDR3: TGCAGCGTTCAAATGGGGGGAGATCAGCCCCAGCATTTT.

The chain joins TRBV7-9 to TRBJ1-1; possibly TRBD1 for D (5 bases). This CDR3 is built from 14 residues. V lost 1 base and J 5 bases, leaving 11 bases between the germline ends. CDR1 is SEHNR and CDR2 is FQNEAQ in the germline V gene (reference sequence). The CDR3 sequence is CASSLDGAGTEAFF. For the CDR3, the DNA is TGTGCCAGCAGCTTAGATGGGGCTGGGACTGAAGCTTTCTTT.

This clone was observed once. This sequence joins TRBV18 and TRBJ2-7, with TRBD1 matching over 9 bases. The V gene's germline CDR1 is KGHSH and CDR2 LQKENI. The CDR3 length is 15 residues. V trimming: 3 bases; J trimming: 5 bases; junction bases outside the gene matches: 8. CDR3 DNA: TGTGCCAGCTCACCCAGGACAGGGGATATCCACGAGCAGTACTTC. This translates into CASSPRTGDIHEQYF.

V gene TRBV5-1 combines with J gene TRBJ1-1; the D is unclear. Germline CDR1 reads SGHRS; CDR2 reads YFSETQ. CDR3 size: 14 residues. V lost 2 bases, J lost 4 bases, and 12 bases lay in between. This CDR3 is CASSLDLLGTEAFF. CDR3 DNA: TGCGCCAGCAGCTTAGACCTGTTGGGCACTGAAGCTTTCTTT.

The V and J genes are TRBV3-1 (or the pseudogene TRBV3-2) and TRBJ1-6; TRBD1 is a possible D gene (5 bases). The CDR3 loop spans 12 amino acids. Germline V gives CDR1 LGHDT, CDR2 YNNKEL (reference sequence). With 7 bases removed from V and 10 bases from J, the gap between germline ends came to 11 bases. CDR3 in amino acids: CASTSQGSPLHF. DNA for the CDR3: TGTGCCAGCACCTCCCAGGGATCACCCCTCCACTTT.

V usage is TRBV18 and J usage is TRBJ2-7; a weak D match, TRBD2 (5 bases). Between the trimmed V and J ends, which lost 4 bases and 1 base, there was a span of 17 bases. This CDR3 is 16 amino acids long. Germline V gene lookup returns CDR1 KGHSH and CDR2 LQKENI. In nucleotides, the CDR3 is TGTGCCAGCTCACTAACCGAGCGGCTACCTTCCTACGAGCAGTACTTC. Translated: CASSLTERLPSYEQYF.

V and J are TRBV3-1 (or the pseudogene TRBV3-2) and TRBJ2-7, with a possible D match to TRBD1 (6 bases). Germline V gene data show CDR1 as LGHDT and CDR2 as YNNKEL (reference sequence). V lost 4 bases to trimming and J lost 3 bases, with 13 bases between them. The CDR3 is made up of 14 amino acids. The CDR3 coding sequence is TGTGCCAGCAGCCCCTTGACAGGAAACTACGAGCAGTACTTC. Its protein is CASSPLTGNYEQYF.

The chain couples TRBV14 to TRBJ1-6; 9 nucleotides agree with TRBD1. CDR1 and CDR2 (germline): SGHDN, FVKESK. This CDR3 is 17 amino acids long. The J segment lost 7 bases and the V segment lost 0 bases, leaving 7 bases of the junction unmatched. The CDR3 region has the DNA TGTGCCAGCAGCCAAGATAGGGAACAGGGGGCCAATTCACCCCTCCACTTT. It translates to CASSQDREQGANSPLHF.

This chain uses TRBV5-3 with TRBJ1-1; 9 nucleotides line up with TRBD1. TRBV5-3 is known as an ORF, though its function is uncertain. The CDR3 covers 14 residues. V shed 4 bases and J 6 bases; nucleotides not matched to a gene: 7. This chain's CDR3 is CARSVGQGGAEAFF. In DNA form, the CDR3 reads TGTGCCAGAAGCGTGGGACAGGGAGGCGCTGAAGCTTTCTTT.

This clone was detected once. The chain joins TRBV7-3 to TRBJ2-7; D is tentatively TRBD1 or TRBD2 (7 bases each). The CDR3 length is 14 residues. The germline gives CDR1 SGHTA, CDR2 FQGTGA. The germline V and J ends were trimmed by 4 bases and 7 bases, with 17 bases remaining between them. Here the CDR3 DNA reads TGTGCCAGCAGCTCTGGGAGGGGGCGAGGTGAGCAGTACTTC. Its protein is CASSSGRGRGEQYF.

The chain is built from TRBV2 and TRBJ1-5; D is uncertain. The CDR3 is 14 amino acids. Germline CDR1 SNHLY, CDR2 FYNNEI. Trimming stripped 3 bases from V and 4 bases from J, with 10 bases between. For the CDR3, the DNA is TGTGCCAGCAGTGACCCCAGGCTGAATCAGCCCCAGCATTTT. This encodes CASSDPRLNQPQHF.

CDR3 nucleotides: TGTGCCAGCAGCCCGACGCCCCCCTTCTCTGGGGCCAACGTCCTGACTTTC. Residues: CASSPTPPFSGANVLTF. The gene calls are TRBV7-3 and TRBJ2-6; D gene unclear. This CDR3 is 17 amino acids long. With 5 bases removed from V and 0 bases from J, the gap between germline ends came to 14 bases. Germline values: CDR1 SGHTA, CDR2 FQGTGA.

The chain combines TRBV19 with TRBJ1-5; D remains unclear. This CDR3 is 15 amino acids long. Germline V gene lookup returns CDR1 LNHDA and CDR2 SQIVND (reference sequence). Trimming cost V 1 base and J 0 bases, with 7 bases left between them. The CDR3 spells CASSIGHLSNQPQHF. The CDR3 DNA sequence: TGTGCCAGTAGTATAGGACACCTTAGCAATCAGCCCCAGCATTTT.

The V gene is TRBV6-1, the J gene TRBJ2-3; the D gene is possibly TRBD2 (6 bases). V was clipped by 1 base and J by 4 bases, with 12 bases between them. The CDR3 length is 15 residues. Germline CDR1 MNHNS, CDR2 SASEGT. The CDR3: CASSEGRAGADTQYF. The DNA of the CDR3 is TGTGCCAGCAGTGAAGGGAGGGCCGGGGCAGATACGCAGTATTTT.

The chain employs TRBV10-3 and TRBJ2-7, with D perhaps matching TRBD1 (5 bases). The CDR3 consists of 15 residues. Germline loops: CDR1 ENHRY, CDR2 SYGVKD. V lost 0 bases to trimming and J lost 2 bases, with 11 bases between them. For the CDR3, the DNA is TGTGCCATCAGTGAGTCCAGCCTAGGGGCCTACGAGCAGTACTTC. It is translated as CAISESSLGAYEQYF.

V is TRBV5-1 and J is TRBJ2-2, with 10 bases matching TRBD1. The CDR3 is made up of 16 amino acids. Trimming took 1 base from V and 3 from J; bases not matched to a gene: 3. CDR1 is SGHRS, CDR2 YFSETQ, per germline. CDR3 bases: TGCGCCAGCAGCTTGAGACAGGGGGCCTACACCGGGGAGCTGTTTTTT. It specifies CASSLRQGAYTGELFF.

The rearrangement uses TRBV14 and TRBJ2-1; 10 bases are a match to TRBD2. The V gene's germline CDR1 is SGHDN and CDR2 FVKESK. The CDR3 length is 17 residues. The V gene end was trimmed by 8 bases and the J gene end by 8 bases; junction bases not matched to a gene: 18. The CDR3 here is CASGRRERSGGAYEQFF. The CDR3, as DNA: TGTGCCAGCGGCCGAAGAGAAAGGAGCGGGGGGGCTTATGAGCAGTTCTTC. The full variable domain, in which reference TRBV14 and TRBJ2-1 provide the parts outside the CDR3, is EAGVTQFPSHSVIEKGQTVTLRCDPISGHDNLYWYRRVMGKEIKFLLHFVKESKQDESGMPNNRFLAERTGGTYSTLKVQPAELEDSGVYFCASGRRERSGGAYEQFFGPGTRLTVL.